The rows below give T cell receptor beta chains drawn from one sample of a study of Ad26.COV2.S vaccination and SARS-CoV-2 variants. Profiled with immunoSEQ multiplex PCR; TCRdb holds only in-frame clones, not every one. The sample holds 350,000 to 450,000 clones, roughly 85% seen once. Here the sequenced sample was peripheral blood, taken in a trial of Ad26.COV2.S vaccine versus placebo. All receptors come from a person aged 18 to 65 who received the Ad26.COV2.S COVID-19 vaccine or a placebo. Each CDR3 is given with its conserved first and last residue. The order of the fields is clone size, V gene, J gene, D gene, CDR3 DNA, CDR3 protein. D genes are given only for firm matches. Part of the rows lack a size; the others show once, few, many or a class for expanded clones.

.	TRBV28	TRBJ1-3	.	TGTGCCAGTAGTTTATCCCAGGTTTTCTCTGGAAACACCATATATTTT	CASSLSQVFSGNTIYF
.	TRBV5-1	TRBJ1-1	TRBD1	TGCGCCAGCAGGGGACAGGGGCCGGCCACTGAAGCTTTCTTT	CASRGQGPATEAFF
.	TRBV6-1	TRBJ2-2	.	TGTGCCAGCAGTGAGGACACAGACACCGGGGAGCTGTTTTTT	CASSEDTDTGELFF
few	TRBV27	TRBJ2-7	.	TGTGCCAGCAGTTTTACGGGGAAAGGGGACGAGCAGTACTTC	CASSFTGKGDEQYF
.	TRBV6-5	TRBJ2-3	.	TGTGCCAGCAGTTACGCCCAGGGCCTTAGCACAGATACGCAGTATTTT	CASSYAQGLSTDTQYF
.	TRBV7-2	TRBJ1-5	.	TGTGCCAGCAGTCCGGACGGAAATCAGCCCCAGCATTTT	CASSPDGNQPQHF
.	TRBV2	TRBJ2-7	.	TGTGCCAGCGGGGACTACGAGCAGTACTTC	CASGDYEQYF
.	TRBV7-5	TRBJ1-2	.	TGTGCCAGAAGCTTAGAAGACTATGGCTACACCTTC	CARSLEDYGYTF
few	TRBV24-1	TRBJ1-2	.	TGTGCCACCAGTGACCATACTGCGAACTATGGCTACACCTTC	CATSDHTANYGYTF
.	TRBV4-1	TRBJ2-1	TRBD2	TGCGCCAGCAGCCAAGATATGCGACTAGCGGGAAGTGAGCAGTTCTTC	CASSQDMRLAGSEQFF
.	TRBV11-3	TRBJ2-1	.	TGTGCCAGCAGCTTAGTGTACAATGAGCAGTTCTTC	CASSLVYNEQFF
.	TRBV6-5	TRBJ1-2	.	TGTGCCAGCAACGGACTGGGAGCCACGGGGGATGGCTACACCTTC	CASNGLGATGDGYTF
few	TRBV7-2	TRBJ2-2	.	TGTGCCAGCAGCTTTCGGGCGGCCTACACCGGGGAGCTGTTTTTT	CASSFRAAYTGELFF
.	TRBV4-1	TRBJ2-1	.	TGCGCCAGCAGCCAAGAACCCAGGCATGAGCAGTTCTTC	CASSQEPRHEQFF
.	TRBV3-1/TRBV3-2	TRBJ1-5	.	TGTGCCAGCAGCCAAGGACGGAACAATCAGCCCCAGCATTTT	CASSQGRNNQPQHF
.	TRBV18	TRBJ1-6	.	TGTGCCAGCTCTCCCGGGGCCAATTCACCCCTCCACTTT	CASSPGANSPLHF
.	TRBV5-6	TRBJ2-7	.	TGTGCCAGCAGCTTGTTTTCAGACGAGCAGTACTTC	CASSLFSDEQYF
.	TRBV7-2	TRBJ2-1	TRBD1	TGTGCCAGCAGCTCAGGACAGGTCAATGAGCAGTTCTTC	CASSSGQVNEQFF
.	TRBV3-1/TRBV3-2	TRBJ2-5	TRBD2	TGTGCCAGCAGCCAAGCCCCACTAGCGGTTGTGGAGACCCAGTACTTC	CASSQAPLAVVETQYF
.	TRBV6-5	TRBJ2-2	.	TGTGCCAGCAGTTACGAAAGGGGTAGGACCGGGGAGCTGTTTTTT	CASSYERGRTGELFF
.	TRBV15	TRBJ2-2	TRBD2	TGTGCCACCAGCAGAGATCGGGCTAGCGGGGGAAACACCGGGGAGCTGTTTTTT	CATSRDRASGGNTGELFF
.	TRBV18	TRBJ1-5	.	TGTGCCAGCTCACCTCGTGGCAATCAGCCCCAGCATTTT	CASSPRGNQPQHF
.	TRBV4-1	TRBJ2-1	TRBD2	TGCGCCAGCAGCCAAGAGGCTAGCGGGGGAGGGCTCAATGAGCAGTTCTTC	CASSQEASGGGLNEQFF
.	TRBV6-5	TRBJ2-1	.	TGTGCCGGTTCTGACGGGCCTCACACCCCGGGGTTCTTC	CAGSDGPHTPGFF
.	TRBV7-3	TRBJ1-1	.	TGTGCCAGCAGCTTCTACGGGGACAACACTGAAGCTTTCTTT	CASSFYGDNTEAFF
.	TRBV5-1	TRBJ1-4	.	TGCGCCAGCAGCCCTGGGCCCCCAGGGGTTATTAATGAAAAACTGTTTTTT	CASSPGPPGVINEKLFF
.	TRBV7-2	TRBJ2-3	.	TGTGCCAGCAGCTTTGGGCGGGACACAGATACGCAGTATTTT	CASSFGRDTDTQYF
few	TRBV7-9	TRBJ1-2	TRBD1	TGTGCCAGCAGCCTGACAGGGCCGCCCTATGGCTACACCTTC	CASSLTGPPYGYTF
.	TRBV7-2	TRBJ2-7	.	TGTGCCAGCAGTGCAGGGGTCTACGAGCAGTACTTC	CASSAGVYEQYF
.	TRBV5-5	TRBJ1-2	.	TGTGCCAGCAGCTTGGACTATGGCTACACCTTC	CASSLDYGYTF
.	TRBV5-1	TRBJ1-1	.	TGCGCCAGCAGCTTGGAGCGGGGTGTCTCTGAAGCTTTCTTT	CASSLERGVSEAFF
few	TRBV20-1	TRBJ1-2	.	TGCAGTGCTAGTGTTCGAGTAGCTAACTATGGCTACACCTTC	CSASVRVANYGYTF
.	TRBV5-1	TRBJ1-1	.	TGCGCCAGCAGCCGGGACGGCGACCCTCTCAACACTGAAGCTTTCTTT	CASSRDGDPLNTEAFF
.	TRBV4-1	TRBJ1-1	.	TGCGCCAGCAGCCAAGCCGAGAGCGGGACACGGGGCACTGAAGCTTTCTTT	CASSQAESGTRGTEAFF
.	TRBV4-1	TRBJ2-1	.	TGCGCCAGCAGCCAACGCCCAGACCCTGAGCAGTTCTTC	CASSQRPDPEQFF
.	TRBV28	TRBJ2-5	.	TGTGCCAGCAGTTTTCCCCGTTTGAAGACAAGAGACGGAAAAGTGACCCAGTACTTC	CASSFPRLKTRDGKVTQYF
.	TRBV5-1	TRBJ1-2	.	TGCGCCAGCAGCATAGACAGGATCTATGGCTACACCTTC	CASSIDRIYGYTF
.	TRBV7-9	TRBJ2-1	.	TGTGCCAGCAGCCCCCGGACCTTCGCCGAGCAGTTCTTC	CASSPRTFAEQFF
.	TRBV2	TRBJ1-3	.	TGTGCCAGCAGGCCCCCGAATTCTGGAAACACCATATATTTT	CASRPPNSGNTIYF
.	TRBV12-3/TRBV12-4	TRBJ1-2	.	TGTGCCAGCAGCCTCAGTGTTATCTATGGCTACACCTTC	CASSLSVIYGYTF
.	TRBV19	TRBJ1-6	.	TGTGCCAGTAGTATAATGACTAGCTCCTATAATTCACCCCTCCACTTT	CASSIMTSSYNSPLHF
.	TRBV9	TRBJ2-7	TRBD1	TGTGCCAGCAGCGCCCGAGGGACAGGGAACTCCTTCCACGAGCAGTACTTC	CASSARGTGNSFHEQYF
.	TRBV5-1	TRBJ2-7	TRBD2	TGCGCCAGCAGCTTGGACGGGACTAGCATCTCCGAGCAGTACTTC	CASSLDGTSISEQYF
.	TRBV7-3	TRBJ2-1	TRBD1	TGTGCCAGCAGTAAAACAGGGGTGGGCGGTAATGAGCAGTTCTTC	CASSKTGVGGNEQFF
once	TRBV11-2	TRBJ1-1	.	TGTGCCAGCAGCGCCTCCTTGAACACTGAAGCTTTCTTT	CASSASLNTEAFF
many	TRBV6-6	TRBJ1-1	.	TGTGCCAGCAGCTTTACAGAGACGGCGGGCGCTTTCTTT	CASSFTETAGAFF
.	TRBV2	TRBJ2-7	TRBD2	TGTGCCAGCAGTGACCGGGGGGGCCCAGACGAGCAGTACTTC	CASSDRGGPDEQYF
.	TRBV7-2	TRBJ2-3	.	TGTGCCAGCAGCTCGACTGGGGGGGCTAAAGATACGCAGTATTTT	CASSSTGGAKDTQYF
.	TRBV27	TRBJ1-1	.	TGTGCCAGCAAGTCCAGGGTTTCTGAAGCTTTCTTT	CASKSRVSEAFF
.	TRBV4-3	TRBJ2-5	.	TGCGCCAGCAGCCAAGTCGCGGGCCCAGGGGAGACCCAGTACTTC	CASSQVAGPGETQYF
few	TRBV6-5	TRBJ1-1	.	TGTGCCAGCAGTTACCAGCAGAGTAGCCCTGAAGCTTTCTTT	CASSYQQSSPEAFF
.	TRBV18	TRBJ2-1	.	TGTGCCAGCTCCTCAATAGAGCCCCACCGAGAGGAGCAGTTCTTC	CASSSIEPHREEQFF
.	TRBV6-4	TRBJ2-1	TRBD2	TGTGCCAGCAGTCCCGGGACTAGCGGGAACAATGAGCAGTTCTTC	CASSPGTSGNNEQFF